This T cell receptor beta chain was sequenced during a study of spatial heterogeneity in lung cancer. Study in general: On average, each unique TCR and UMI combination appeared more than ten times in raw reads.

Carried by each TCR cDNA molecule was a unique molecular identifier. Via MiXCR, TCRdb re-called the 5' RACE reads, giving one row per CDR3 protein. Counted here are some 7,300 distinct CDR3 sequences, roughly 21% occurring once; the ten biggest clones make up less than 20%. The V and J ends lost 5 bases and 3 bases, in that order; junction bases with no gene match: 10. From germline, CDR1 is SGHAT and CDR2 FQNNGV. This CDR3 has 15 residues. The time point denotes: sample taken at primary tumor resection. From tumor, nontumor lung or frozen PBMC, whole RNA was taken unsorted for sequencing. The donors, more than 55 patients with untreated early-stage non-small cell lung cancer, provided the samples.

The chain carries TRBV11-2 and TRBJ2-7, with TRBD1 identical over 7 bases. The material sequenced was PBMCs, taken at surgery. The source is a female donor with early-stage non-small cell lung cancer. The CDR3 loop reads CASSALSGTVYEQYV. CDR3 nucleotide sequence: TGTGCCAGCAGCGCTCTATCCGGGACAGTCTACGAGCAGTACGTC.